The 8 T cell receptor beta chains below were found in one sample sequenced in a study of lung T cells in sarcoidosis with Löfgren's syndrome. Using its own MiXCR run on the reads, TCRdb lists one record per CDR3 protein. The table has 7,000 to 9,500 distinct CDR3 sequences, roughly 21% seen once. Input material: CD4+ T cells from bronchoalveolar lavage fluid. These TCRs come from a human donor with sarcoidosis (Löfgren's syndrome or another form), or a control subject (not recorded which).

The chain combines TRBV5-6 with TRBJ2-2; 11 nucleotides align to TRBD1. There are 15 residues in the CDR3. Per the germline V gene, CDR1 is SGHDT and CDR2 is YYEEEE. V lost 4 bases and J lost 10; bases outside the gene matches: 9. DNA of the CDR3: TGTGCCAGCAGCGCCGCCGGGACAGGGGGACCGGAGCTGTTTTTT. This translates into CASSAAGTGGPELFF.

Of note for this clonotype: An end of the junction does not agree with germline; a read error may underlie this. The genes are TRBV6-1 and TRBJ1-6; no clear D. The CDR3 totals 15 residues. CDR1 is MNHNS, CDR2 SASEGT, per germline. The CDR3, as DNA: TGTGCCAGCAGTTATCGTGACGCCTATAATTCACCCCTCCGCTTT. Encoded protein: CASSYRDAYNSPLRF.

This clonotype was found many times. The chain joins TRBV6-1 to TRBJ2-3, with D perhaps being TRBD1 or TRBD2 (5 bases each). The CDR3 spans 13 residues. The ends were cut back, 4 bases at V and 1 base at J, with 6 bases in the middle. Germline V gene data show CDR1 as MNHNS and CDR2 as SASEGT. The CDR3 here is CASSVGGTDTQYF. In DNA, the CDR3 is TGTGCCAGCAGTGTGGGGGGCACAGATACGCAGTATTTT.

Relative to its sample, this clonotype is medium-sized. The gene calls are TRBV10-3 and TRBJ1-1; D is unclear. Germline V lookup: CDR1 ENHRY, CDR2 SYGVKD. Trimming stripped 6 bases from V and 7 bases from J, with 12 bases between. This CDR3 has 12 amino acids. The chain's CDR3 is CAIRSGSVEAFF. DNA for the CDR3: TGTGCCATCAGGTCCGGCAGTGTTGAAGCTTTCTTT.

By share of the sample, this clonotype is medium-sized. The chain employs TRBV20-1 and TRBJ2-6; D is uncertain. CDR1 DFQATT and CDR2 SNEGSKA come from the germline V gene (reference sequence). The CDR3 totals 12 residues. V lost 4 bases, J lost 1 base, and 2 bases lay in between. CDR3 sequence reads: CSAISGANVLTF. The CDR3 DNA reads TGCAGTGCTATTTCTGGGGCCAACGTCCTGACTTTC.

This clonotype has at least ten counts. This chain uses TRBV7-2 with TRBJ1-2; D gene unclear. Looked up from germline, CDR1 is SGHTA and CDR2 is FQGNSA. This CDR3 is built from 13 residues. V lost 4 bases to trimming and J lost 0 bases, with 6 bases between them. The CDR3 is CASSSPANYGYTF. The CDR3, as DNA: TGTGCCAGCAGCTCCCCCGCTAACTATGGCTACACCTTC.

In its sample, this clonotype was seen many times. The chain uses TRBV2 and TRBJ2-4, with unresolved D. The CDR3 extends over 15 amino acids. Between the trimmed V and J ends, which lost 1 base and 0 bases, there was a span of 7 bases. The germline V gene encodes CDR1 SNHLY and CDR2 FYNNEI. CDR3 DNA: TGTGCCAGCAGTGAAGGTTACGGAGCCAAAAACATTCAGTACTTC. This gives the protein CASSEGYGAKNIQYF.

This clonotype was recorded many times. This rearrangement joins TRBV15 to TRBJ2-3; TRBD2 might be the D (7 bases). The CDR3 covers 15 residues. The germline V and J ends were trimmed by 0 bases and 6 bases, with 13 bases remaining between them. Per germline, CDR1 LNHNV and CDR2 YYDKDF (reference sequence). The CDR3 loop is CATSREGGDRDTQYF. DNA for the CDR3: TGTGCCACCAGCAGAGAAGGGGGGGATAGGGATACGCAGTATTTT.